This T cell receptor (beta chain) was captured by sequencing in a study of blood T cell repertoires in COVID-19. V shed 3 bases and J shed 0 bases, with 9 bases lying between them. CDR1 is LGHDT, CDR2 YNNKEL, per germline (reference sequence). The CDR3 length is 14 residues. The authors' processing: By means of reference gene primer amplification, nucleated cell counts were estimated. Profiling relied on immunoSEQ multiplex PCR, and the TCRdb table lists in-frame clones only, not all of them. The DNA gave D and trimming, while V, J and clone size come from that table. There are 150,000 to 200,000 clones in the sample; around 85% occur only once, and roughly 13% lies in the top ten.

The specimen sequenced was peripheral blood. The TCR comes from a man aged 45-65 years who had recovered from COVID-19. The chain combines TRBV3-1 (or the pseudogene TRBV3-2) with TRBJ2-7, with D possibly being TRBD1 (5 bases). CDR3: CASSQTDSSYEQYF. The CDR3 region has the DNA TGTGCCAGCAGCCAGACAGATAGCTCCTACGAGCAGTACTTC.